This section outlines one TCR beta chain sequence together with its context. With 2 bases removed from V and 9 bases from J, the gap between germline ends came to 17 bases. CDR3 length: 16 residues. Germline CDR1 reads MGHDK; CDR2 reads SYGVNS. This specimen comes from a study of blood T cell repertoires in COVID-19. Turning to the study itself: Sites across the United States, Italy and Spain contributed samples from acute and convalescent COVID-19. Sources were T cells, B-cell-depleted T cells, or PBMCs; the material itself was cDNA or gDNA.

Source study methods: It was from reference gene primer amplification that nucleated cell counts were estimated. The data were produced by immunoSEQ multiplex PCR, yet TCRdb's version contains in-frame clones alone and is incomplete. Clonal size and the V and J genes are those of that table, whereas D and trimming came from the DNA. The sample lists under 200,000 clones; 80% to 85% were seen once. Sequenced sample: peripheral blood. This sequence joins TRBV25-1 and TRBJ1-6, with D perhaps TRBD1 (5 bases). This receptor was taken from a human donor with acute or convalescent COVID-19. The donor label of this sample is uncertain. The CDR3 coding sequence is TGTGCCAGCAGTGAAGGGGGGGGACGCCGCAGTTCACCCCTCCACTTT. It specifies CASSEGGGRRSSPLHF.